These T cell receptor beta chains were read from a single sample in a study of identical twins. TCRdb reprocessed the 5' RACE reads via MiXCR and lists one record per CDR3 protein. The sample contains approximately 890,000 distinct CDR3 sequences, about 12% of which appear only once. These same data were also listed under a study on yellow fever vaccine responses in identical twins.

The sample consisted of PBMCs. These receptors came from a woman under 30 in good health. The CDR3 runs from the conserved cysteine through the conserved F or W. Fields, in order: CDR3 DNA, CDR3 protein, V gene, D gene, J gene, clone size, CDR3 length. The D gene is left open where the match is weak. The size of a clone is reported for some rows only, either as once, few or many, or as a class for expanded clones.

TGTGCCAGCAGTCCCGGGACGACCCTCTCCTACGAGCAGTACTTC | CASSPGTTLSYEQYF | TRBV6-1 | NA | TRBJ2-7 | few | 15
TGTGCCAGCAGCTTAGATCACTGGGGAGATACGCAGTATTTT | CASSLDHWGDTQYF | TRBV7-9 | NA | TRBJ2-3 | many | 14
TGTGCCAGCAATCCCATAGCGGGAGGGCGGAACGAGCAGTACTTC | CASNPIAGGRNEQYF | TRBV6-1 | TRBD2 | TRBJ2-7 | few | 15
TGTGCCAGCAGCTATATAGCGGGAGACCTATTAAGCACAGATACGCAGTATTTT | CASSYIAGDLLSTDTQYF | TRBV7-8 | TRBD2 | TRBJ2-3 | NA | 18
TGCAGTGCGTGGACTAGCGGGAGGAAAAATGAGCAGTTCTTC | CSAWTSGRKNEQFF | TRBV20-1 | TRBD2 | TRBJ2-1 | few | 14
TGTGCCAGCAGTTATTTCATTTTGAGCACTGAAGCTTTCTTT | CASSYFILSTEAFF | TRBV28 | NA | TRBJ1-1 | few | 14
TGTGCCAGCAGAAACGATGGGACTGCTCGGCAGTACTTC | CASRNDGTARQYF | TRBV6-4 | NA | TRBJ2-7 | NA | 13
TGCAGTGCTAGAAGAGGACAGATACAAGAGACCCAGTACTTC | CSARRGQIQETQYF | TRBV20-1 | NA | TRBJ2-5 | few | 14
TGTGCCAGCAGGACGATCCCGACTGCAGATACGCAGTATTTT | CASRTIPTADTQYF | TRBV12-3/TRBV12-4 | NA | TRBJ2-3 | few | 14
TGTGCCTCCCAAGGGGTCCAGAACGCTGAAGCTTTCTTT | CASQGVQNAEAFF | TRBV24-1 | NA | TRBJ1-1 | NA | 13
TGTGCCAGCAGTTACTCTCTCCGCCGGGGCACCGGGGAGCTGTTTTTT | CASSYSLRRGTGELFF | TRBV6-5 | NA | TRBJ2-2 | few | 16
TGCAGTGCTCCCCTGACAGGGGGAGGTGAGACCCAGTACTTC | CSAPLTGGGETQYF | TRBV20-1 | TRBD1 | TRBJ2-5 | few | 14
TGTGCCAGCAGTCAGATTTCCTACAATGAGCAGTTCTTC | CASSQISYNEQFF | TRBV6-1 | NA | TRBJ2-1 | NA | 13
TGTGCCACCAGTGATCCCGTGACTAGCGGCAATGAGCAGTTCTTC | CATSDPVTSGNEQFF | TRBV24-1 | TRBD2 | TRBJ2-1 | few | 15
TGCAGTGCTAGAGAGCAGGTGGAGACCCAGTACTTC | CSAREQVETQYF | TRBV20-1 | NA | TRBJ2-5 | NA | 12
TGTGCCAGCAGTTTATCCAGTAAAGGTAATGAGCAGTTCTTC | CASSLSSKGNEQFF | TRBV28 | NA | TRBJ2-1 | few | 14
TGCGCCAGCAGCTTGGACAGAAAGAGCACAGATACGCAGTATTTT | CASSLDRKSTDTQYF | TRBV5-1 | NA | TRBJ2-3 | few | 15